This TCR beta chain comes out of a study of blood T cell repertoires in COVID-19. For the study at large: Material from acute and convalescent COVID-19 was sourced from the United States, Italy and Spain. The cDNA or gDNA used as material had been derived from T cells, B-cell-depleted T cells, or PBMCs.

The CDR3 totals 13 residues. Germline trimming cut 6 bases from V and 7 bases from J; bases unmatched to any gene: 5. Seattle's enrolled individuals joined amid active infection and were then monitored longitudinally. Per the study methods: Estimation of nucleated cell counts was performed using reference gene primer amplification. Sequencing was performed with immunoSEQ multiplex PCR; in TCRdb, only in-frame clones are kept and a portion is missing. The V and J calls and the clone size are those of that table, but D and trimming were determined from the DNA. The sample records some 22,000 clones, approximately 91% being singletons.

The sequenced material came from peripheral blood. The sequence was obtained from a man aged 65 to 79 with COVID-19, enrolled during active disease. The rearrangement links TRBV12-3 or TRBV12-4 to TRBJ2-1; 8 bases line up with TRBD2. CDR3 protein: CASSSGGPNEQFF. The CDR3 nucleotides are TGTGCCAGCAGCTCGGGGGGGCCGAATGAGCAGTTCTTC.